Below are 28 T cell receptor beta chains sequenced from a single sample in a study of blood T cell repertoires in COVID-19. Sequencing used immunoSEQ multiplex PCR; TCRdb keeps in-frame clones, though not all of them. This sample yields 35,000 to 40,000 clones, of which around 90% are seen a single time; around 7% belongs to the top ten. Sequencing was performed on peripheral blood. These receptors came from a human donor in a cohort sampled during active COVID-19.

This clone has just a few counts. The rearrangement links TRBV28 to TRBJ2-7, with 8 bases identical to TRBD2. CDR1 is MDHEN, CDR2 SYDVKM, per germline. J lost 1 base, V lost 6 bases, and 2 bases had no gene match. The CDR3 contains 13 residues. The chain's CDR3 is CASSPSGSYEQYF. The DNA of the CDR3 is TGTGCCAGCAGCCCTAGCGGGTCCTACGAGCAGTACTTC. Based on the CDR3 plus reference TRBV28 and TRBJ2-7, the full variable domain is DVKVTQSSRYLVKRTGEKVFLECVQDMDHENMFWYRQDPGLGLRLIYFSYDVKMKEKGDIPEGYSVSREKKERFSLILESASTNQTSMYLCASSPSGSYEQYFGPGTRLTVT.

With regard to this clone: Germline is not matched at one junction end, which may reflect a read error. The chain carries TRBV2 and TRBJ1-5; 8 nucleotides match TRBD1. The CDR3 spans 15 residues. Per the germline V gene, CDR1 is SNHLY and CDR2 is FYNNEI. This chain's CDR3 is CASSEGRGQRQPQHF. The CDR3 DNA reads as TGTGCCAGCAGCGAAGGCAGGGGGCAACGCCAGCCCCAGCATTTT.

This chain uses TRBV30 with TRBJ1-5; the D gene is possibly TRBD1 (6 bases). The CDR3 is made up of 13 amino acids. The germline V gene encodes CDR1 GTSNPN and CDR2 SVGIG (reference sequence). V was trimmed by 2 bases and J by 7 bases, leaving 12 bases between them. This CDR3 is CAWSTGQRQPQHF. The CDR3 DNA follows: TGTGCCTGGAGTACGGGACAACGGCAGCCCCAGCATTTT.

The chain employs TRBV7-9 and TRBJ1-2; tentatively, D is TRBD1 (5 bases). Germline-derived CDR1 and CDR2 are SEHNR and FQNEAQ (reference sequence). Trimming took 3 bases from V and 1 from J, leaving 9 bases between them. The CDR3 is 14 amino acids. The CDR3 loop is CASSFQTDNYGYTF. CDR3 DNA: TGTGCCAGCAGCTTCCAGACAGATAACTATGGCTACACCTTC.

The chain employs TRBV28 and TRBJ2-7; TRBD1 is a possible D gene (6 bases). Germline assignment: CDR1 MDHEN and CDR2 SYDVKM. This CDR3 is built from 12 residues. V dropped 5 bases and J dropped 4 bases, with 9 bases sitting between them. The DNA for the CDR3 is TGTGCCAGCAGTATAACAGGGTACGAGCAGTACTTC. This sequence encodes CASSITGYEQYF.

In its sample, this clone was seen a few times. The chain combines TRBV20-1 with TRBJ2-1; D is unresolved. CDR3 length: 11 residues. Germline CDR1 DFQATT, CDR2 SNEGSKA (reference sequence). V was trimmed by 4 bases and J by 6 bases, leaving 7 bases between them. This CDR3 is CSATVSNEQFF. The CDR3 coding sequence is TGCAGTGCTACAGTTTCCAATGAGCAGTTCTTC.

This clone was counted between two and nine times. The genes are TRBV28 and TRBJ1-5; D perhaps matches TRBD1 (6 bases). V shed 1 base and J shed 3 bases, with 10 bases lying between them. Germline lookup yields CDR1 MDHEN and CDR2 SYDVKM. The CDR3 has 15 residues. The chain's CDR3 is CASSLYSGDNQPQHF. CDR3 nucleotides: TGTGCCAGCAGTTTATATTCAGGGGACAATCAGCCCCAGCATTTT.

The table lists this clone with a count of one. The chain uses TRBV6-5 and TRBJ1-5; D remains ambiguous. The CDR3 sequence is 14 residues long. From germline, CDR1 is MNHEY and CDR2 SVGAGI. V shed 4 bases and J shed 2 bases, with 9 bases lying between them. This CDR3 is CASSFGVGNQPQHF. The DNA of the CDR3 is TGTGCCAGCAGTTTCGGTGTGGGCAATCAGCCCCAGCATTTT.

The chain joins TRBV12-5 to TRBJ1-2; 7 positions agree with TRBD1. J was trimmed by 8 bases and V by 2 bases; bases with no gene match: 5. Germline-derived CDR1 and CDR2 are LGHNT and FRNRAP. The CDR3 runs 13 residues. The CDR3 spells CASGLRAGGGYTF. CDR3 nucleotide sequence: TGTGCTAGTGGTTTGAGGGCAGGGGGAGGCTACACCTTC.

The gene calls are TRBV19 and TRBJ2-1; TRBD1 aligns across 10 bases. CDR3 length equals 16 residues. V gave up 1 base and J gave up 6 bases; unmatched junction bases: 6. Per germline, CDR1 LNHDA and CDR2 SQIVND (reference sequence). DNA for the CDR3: TGTGCCAGTAGTATAGCGTCGGGACAGGGGATCAATGAGCAGTTCTTC. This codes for CASSIASGQGINEQFF. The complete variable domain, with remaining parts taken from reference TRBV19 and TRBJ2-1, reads DGGITQSPKYLFRKEGQNVTLSCEQNLNHDAMYWYRQDPGQGLRLIYYSQIVNDFQKGDIAEGYSVSREKKESFPLTVTSAQKNPTAFYLCASSIASGQGINEQFFGPGTRLTVL.

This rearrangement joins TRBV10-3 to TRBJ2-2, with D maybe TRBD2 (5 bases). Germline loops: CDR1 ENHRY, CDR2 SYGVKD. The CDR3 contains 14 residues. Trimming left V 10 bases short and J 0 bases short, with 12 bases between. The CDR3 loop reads CATLKGANTGELFF. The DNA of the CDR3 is TGTGCCACCCTTAAGGGAGCGAACACCGGGGAGCTGTTTTTT.

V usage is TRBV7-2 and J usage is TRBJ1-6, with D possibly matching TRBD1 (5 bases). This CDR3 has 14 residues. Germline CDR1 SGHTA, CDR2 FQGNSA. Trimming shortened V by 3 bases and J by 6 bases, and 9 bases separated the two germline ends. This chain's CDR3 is CASSFWRGNSPLHF. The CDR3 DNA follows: TGTGCCAGCAGCTTTTGGAGGGGTAATTCACCCCTCCACTTT.

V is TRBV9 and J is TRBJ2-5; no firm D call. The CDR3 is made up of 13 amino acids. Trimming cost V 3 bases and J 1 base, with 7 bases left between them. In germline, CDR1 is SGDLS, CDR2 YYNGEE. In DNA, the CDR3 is TGTGCCAGCAGCGCCCGTCGCCAAGAGACCCAGTACTTC. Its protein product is CASSARRQETQYF.

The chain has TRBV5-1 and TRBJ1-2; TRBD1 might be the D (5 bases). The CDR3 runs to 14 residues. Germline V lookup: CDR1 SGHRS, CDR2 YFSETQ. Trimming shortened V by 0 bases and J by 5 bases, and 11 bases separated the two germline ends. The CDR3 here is CASSLDQGSYGYTF. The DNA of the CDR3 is TGCGCCAGCAGCTTGGACCAGGGTTCGTATGGCTACACCTTC.

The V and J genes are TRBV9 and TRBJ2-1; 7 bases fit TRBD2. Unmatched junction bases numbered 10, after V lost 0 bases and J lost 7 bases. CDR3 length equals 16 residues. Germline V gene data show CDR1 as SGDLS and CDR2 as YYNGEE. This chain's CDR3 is CASSVVGRGLNNEQFF. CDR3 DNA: TGTGCCAGCAGCGTAGTGGGTCGGGGACTAAATAATGAGCAGTTCTTC.

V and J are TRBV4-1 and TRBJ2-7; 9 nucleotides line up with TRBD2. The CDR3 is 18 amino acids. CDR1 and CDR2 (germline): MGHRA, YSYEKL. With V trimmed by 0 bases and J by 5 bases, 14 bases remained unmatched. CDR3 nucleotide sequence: TGCGCCAGCAGCCAAGATCGGATAGCGGGGGTCGCCATCCACGAGCAGTACTTC. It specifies CASSQDRIAGVAIHEQYF.

The CDR3 nucleotides read TGTGCCAGCAGCCCCGAGGGGACTGCAAACTATGGCTACACCTTC. Amino acid sequence: CASSPEGTANYGYTF. The chain recombines TRBV21-1 with TRBJ1-2. TRBV21-1 is classified as a pseudogene. This CDR3 is built from 15 residues.

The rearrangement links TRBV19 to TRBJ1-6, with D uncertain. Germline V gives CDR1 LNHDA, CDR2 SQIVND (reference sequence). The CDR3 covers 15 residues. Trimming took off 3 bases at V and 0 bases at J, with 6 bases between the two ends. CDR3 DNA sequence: TGTGCCAGTAGTATGAGAAGCTCCTATAATTCACCCCTCCACTTT. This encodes CASSMRSSYNSPLHF.

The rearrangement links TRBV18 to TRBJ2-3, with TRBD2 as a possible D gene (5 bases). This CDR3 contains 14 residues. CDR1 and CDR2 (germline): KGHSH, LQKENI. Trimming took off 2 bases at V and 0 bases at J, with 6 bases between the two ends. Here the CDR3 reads CASSPRGSTDTQYF. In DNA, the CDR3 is TGTGCCAGCTCACCAAGAGGGAGCACAGATACGCAGTATTTT. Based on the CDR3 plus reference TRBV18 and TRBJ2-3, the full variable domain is NAGVMQNPRHLVRRRGQEARLRCSPMKGHSHVYWYRQLPEEGLKFMVYLQKENIIDESGMPKERFSAEFPKEGPSILRIQQVVRGDSAAYFCASSPRGSTDTQYFGPGTRLTVL.

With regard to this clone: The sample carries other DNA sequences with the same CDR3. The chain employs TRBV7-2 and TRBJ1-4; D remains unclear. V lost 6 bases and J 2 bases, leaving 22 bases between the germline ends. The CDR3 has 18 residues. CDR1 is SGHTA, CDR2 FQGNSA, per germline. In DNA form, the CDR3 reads TGTGCCAGCAGTTTACGCGTAATGCAGCGGGGTACTAATGAAAAACTGTTTTTT. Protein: CASSLRVMQRGTNEKLFF.

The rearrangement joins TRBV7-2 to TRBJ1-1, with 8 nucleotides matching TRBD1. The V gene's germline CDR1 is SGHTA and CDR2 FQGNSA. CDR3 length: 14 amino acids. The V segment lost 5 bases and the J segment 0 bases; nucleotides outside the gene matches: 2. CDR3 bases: TGTGCCAGCAGCAGGACAGGGTTGAACACTGAAGCTTTCTTT. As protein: CASSRTGLNTEAFF.

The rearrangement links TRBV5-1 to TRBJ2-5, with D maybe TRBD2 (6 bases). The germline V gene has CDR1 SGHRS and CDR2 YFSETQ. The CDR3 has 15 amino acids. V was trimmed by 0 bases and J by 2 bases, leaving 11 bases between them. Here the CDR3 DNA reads TGCGCCAGCAGCTTGGAGGGGAGGAGACAAGAGACCCAGTACTTC. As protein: CASSLEGRRQETQYF.

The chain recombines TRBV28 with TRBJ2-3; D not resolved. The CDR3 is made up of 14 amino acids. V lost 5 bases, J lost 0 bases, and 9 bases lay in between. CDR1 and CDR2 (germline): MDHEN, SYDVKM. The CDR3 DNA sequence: TGTGCCAGCAGTGCCACAGTTAGCACAGATACGCAGTATTTT. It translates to CASSATVSTDTQYF. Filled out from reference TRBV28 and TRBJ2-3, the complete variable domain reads DVKVTQSSRYLVKRTGEKVFLECVQDMDHENMFWYRQDPGLGLRLIYFSYDVKMKEKGDIPEGYSVSREKKERFSLILESASTNQTSMYLCASSATVSTDTQYFGPGTRLTVL.

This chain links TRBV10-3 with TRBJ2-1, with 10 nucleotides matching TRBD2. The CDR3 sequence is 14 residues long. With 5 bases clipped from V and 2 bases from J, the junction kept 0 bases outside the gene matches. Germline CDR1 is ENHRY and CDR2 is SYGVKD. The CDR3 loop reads CAISSGGAYNEQFF. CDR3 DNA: TGTGCCATCAGTAGCGGGGGGGCCTACAATGAGCAGTTCTTC.

The CDR3 spells CASSRTGAANYGYTF. CDR3 sequence (DNA): TGTGCCAGCAGCCGGACAGGGGCCGCTAACTATGGCTACACCTTC. The chain has TRBV2 and TRBJ1-2; 9 bases are shared with TRBD1. Germline V CDR1 and CDR2: SNHLY, FYNNEI. The CDR3 has 15 residues. Unmatched junction bases numbered 5, after V lost 6 bases and J lost 0 bases.

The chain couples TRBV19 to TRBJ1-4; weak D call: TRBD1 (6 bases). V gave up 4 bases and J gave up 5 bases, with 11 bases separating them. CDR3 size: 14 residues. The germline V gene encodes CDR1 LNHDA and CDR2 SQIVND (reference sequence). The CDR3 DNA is TGTGCCAGTAGTAAACAGGGAGGGAATGAAAAACTGTTTTTT. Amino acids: CASSKQGGNEKLFF.

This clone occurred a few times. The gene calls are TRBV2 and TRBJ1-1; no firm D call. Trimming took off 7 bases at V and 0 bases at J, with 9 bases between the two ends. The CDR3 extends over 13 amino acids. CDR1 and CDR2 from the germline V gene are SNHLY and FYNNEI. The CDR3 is CASMVLVNTEAFF. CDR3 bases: TGTGCCAGCATGGTGTTAGTGAACACTGAAGCTTTCTTT.

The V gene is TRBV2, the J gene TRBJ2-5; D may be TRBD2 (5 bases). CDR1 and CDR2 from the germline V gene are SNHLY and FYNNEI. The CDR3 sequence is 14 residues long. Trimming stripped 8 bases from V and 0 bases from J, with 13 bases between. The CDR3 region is CASRSGPYQETQYF. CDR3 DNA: TGTGCCAGCCGAAGCGGACCGTACCAAGAGACCCAGTACTTC.